This T cell receptor (beta chain) originates from a study of blood T cell repertoires in COVID-19 (dated by TCRdb to the early 2020s). As for the study more broadly: The collaborator samples originated in the United States, Italy and Spain and spanned the acute and convalescent phases of COVID-19. The repertoires were made available in a free public database intended to serve as a resource for research on the immune response to SARS-CoV-2. Samples were obtained from the ongoing ImmuneRACE study (first 160 participants) and from roughly 1,300 subjects provided by 6 global collaborators. The material from the prospective study consisted of cDNA or gDNA derived from T cells, B-cell-depleted T cells, or PBMCs. Where HLA class I and class II types were available, the types were taken from metadata supplied by the sample provider, not from assay-based typing. The sample metadata nearly always contained a de-identified subject ID, COVID-19 status, age in years and sex. Subjects who had been exposed to COVID-19, were actively infected with it, or had recovered from it provided the deeply sampled blood TCRbeta repertoires that made up the dataset.

The collaborating institutions used their own protocols to collect whole blood in K2EDTA tubes. For TCRbeta analysis, collaborator samples were shipped as frozen whole blood, as isolated PBMCs, or as DNA extracted from either sample type. CDR1 and CDR2 (MDHEN, SYDVKM) derive from the germline V gene. From the cysteine through the phenylalanine, the CDR3 covers 14 amino acids. Left in the record is the CDR3 DNA by itself, 42 bases read in frame from the first base. V has 6 bases trimmed and J has 8 bases trimmed; junction bases matching no gene number 7. TCRbeta CDR3 regions were amplified from genomic DNA using the immunoSEQ Assay, a bias-controlled multiplex PCR. The study's own analysis went as follows. Nucleated cell counts per sample were estimated from amplification of reference gene primers within the assay. To quantify the absolute abundance of each unique TCRbeta CDR3 rearrangement, sequence reads were collapsed and filtered. For each sample, productive Simpson clonality was calculated as the square root of Simpson's diversity index over productive rearrangements. Entries here come from immuneACCESS through TCRdb and include only in-frame sequences with V and J called. Some clones fail to appear in such tables; in the studies checked, an unresolved V gene covers under half of the shortfall, and the cause of the remainder is unknown. V and J calls plus clone size are reproduced from that table; the DNA served to infer D and trimming. Recorded for this sample are under 250,000 clones; roughly 88% of them occurred a single time. Roughly 12% of the sample goes to the ten largest clones.

Note on this clone: No antigen is known for it. Base qualities were left out, and no much larger clone turns up one base away.

The investigation overall reported the following: The amount of clinical and demographic metadata varied by source and participant and was provided uncurated.

The sample consisted of peripheral blood. The chain is made from TRBV28 and TRBJ1-3; 10 nucleotides in the junction match TRBD1. This clonotype was obtained from an older man with acute or convalescent COVID-19. CDR3 reads: CASSLTGGAYTIYF. The nucleotide sequence is TGTGCCAGCAGCTTGACAGGGGGCGCGTACACCATATATTTT. With the portions outside the CDR3 filled from the reference TRBV28 and TRBJ1-3 genes, the complete variable region becomes DVKVTQSSRYLVKRTGEKVFLECVQDMDHENMFWYRQDPGLGLRLIYFSYDVKMKEKGDIPEGYSVSREKKERFSLILESASTNQTSMYLCASSLTGGAYTIYFGEGSWLTVV.